These T cell receptor beta chains were read from a single sample in a study of cytomegalovirus exposure and HLA in healthy donors. Assay: immunoSEQ multiplex PCR; the TCRdb copy retains only in-frame clones and omits some. The table includes more than 90,000 clones, 85% to 95% detected once. Specimen: PBMCs. Receptors originate from a woman in her 30s in good health and CMV-seropositive. Both conserved end residues are trimmed from each CDR3.

>TRBV27
ASSALAGGLRLAKNIQY
>TRBV27
ASQHRGVSYEQY
>TRBV27
ASSLSISGAMDEQF
>TRBV6-5
ASRLTREGTQY
>TRBV7-2
ASSADRYQPQH
>TRBV6-5
ASSRGLQETQY
>TRBV6-5
ASSYKELAEQF
>TRBV4-3
ASSQMEGRVYEQY
>TRBV7-3
ASSLGSMADNEQF
>TRBV14
ASSQTVNTEAF
>TRBV6-6
ASSTDRAGANVLT
>TRBV6-5
ASRLGGPYEQY
>TRBV7-6
ASSLGGTNTGELF
>TRBV30
AWSPDSWGNQPQH
>TRBV14
ASSQDTRPYGYT
>TRBV5-6
ASSLARGGLYYNEQF
>TRBV18
ASSRFRTDAPTDTQY
>TRBV12-5
ASGLNGRAYNEQF
>TRBV5-4
ASSPPGLAASSDTQY
>TRBV5-8
ASSFWAILQETQY
>TRBV6-6
ASSSPGTDTQY
>TRBV6-6
ASIRGSNQPQH
>TRBV4-1
ASSQRTGGFGGRTEAF
>TRBV28
ASSFSGLVTQY
>TRBV11-1
ASSPDRIIQY
>TRBV30
AWRPGLSYNEQF
>TRBV18
ASSQGTGRDYEQY
>TRBV5-1
ASSLGLAANTGELF
>TRBV28
ASSGSGRAYEQY
>TRBV9
ASGASGVADTQY
>TRBV7-9
ASSFLAAWTIY
>TRBV20-1
SAPRETQY
>TRBV7-8
ASQWDRLGTYEQY
>TRBV7-3
ASSWDRGPGELF
>TRBV5-1
ASSLSPEHTAKNIQY
>TRBV2
ATPLADNNEQF
>TRBV30
AWSEGLAGGPYNEQF
>TRBV10-1
ASSAGGAGTDTQY
>TRBV6-5
ASSDSSYGYT
>TRBV30
AWSVRGDTQY
>TRBV7-9
ASSSGHNGLNTEAF
>TRBV25-1
ASSEVRGQETQY
>TRBV5-1
ASSLAGQTNTEAF
>TRBV6-4
ASSDRTGLAF
>TRBV6-4
ASSASGSTGELF
>TRBV27
ASSLGFQVVDNEQF
>TRBV5-1
ASAGLAGVLGTQY
>TRBV11-2
ASSFPLLEQF
>TRBV30
AQGLNEKLF
>TRBV7-2
ASSTQAGVGYNEQF
>TRBV5-1
ASSLRTSGGTDTQY
>TRBV9
ASSKGLAGVEDTQY
>TRBV27
ASTGTTNTGELF
>TRBV18
ASSPLTGIPTDTQY